The present T cell receptor beta chain was sequenced within a study of beta chain features in type 1 diabetes. Background on the study: Cell yields, gender and age were comparable in patients and healthy donors.

Sequencing targeted expressed TCRB transcripts, as all isolated RNA had been reverse transcribed. The assay was immunoSEQ multiplex PCR, and TCRdb's table has in-frame clones only and misses some. Here the sample spans under 250,000 clones, around an eighth being singletons. Germline V gives CDR1 SGHRS, CDR2 YFSETQ. The trim removed 2 bases at V and 7 bases at J, leaving 8 bases unmatched. The CDR3 is made up of 16 amino acids. Study-wide results and limits: Moderate yet significant TCRB CDR3 shortening was seen in Type 1 diabetes patients in all four CD4+ subsets.

Turning to this clone: The target antigen is unknown.

The clonotype was recovered from a woman in her forties in good health. Sequencing input: naive CD4+ T cells from blood. The chain links TRBV5-1 to TRBJ2-1; 11 nucleotides align to TRBD2. CDR3 nucleotides: TGCGCCAGCAGCTTCTCTCTAGCGGGGGGATTAAATGAGCAGTTCTTC. Its translation: CASSFSLAGGLNEQFF.